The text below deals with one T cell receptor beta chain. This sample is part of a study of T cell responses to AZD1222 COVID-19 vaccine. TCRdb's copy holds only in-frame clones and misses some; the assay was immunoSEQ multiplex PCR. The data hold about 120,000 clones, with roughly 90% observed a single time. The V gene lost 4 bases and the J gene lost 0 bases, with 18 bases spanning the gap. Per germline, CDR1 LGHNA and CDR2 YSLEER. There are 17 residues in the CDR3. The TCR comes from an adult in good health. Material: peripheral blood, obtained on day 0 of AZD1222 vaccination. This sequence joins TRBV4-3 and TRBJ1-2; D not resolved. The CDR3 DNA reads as TGCGCCAGCAGCCCATCCATGCCGGGATGGGCTAACTATGGCTACACCTTC. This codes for CASSPSMPGWANYGYTF.